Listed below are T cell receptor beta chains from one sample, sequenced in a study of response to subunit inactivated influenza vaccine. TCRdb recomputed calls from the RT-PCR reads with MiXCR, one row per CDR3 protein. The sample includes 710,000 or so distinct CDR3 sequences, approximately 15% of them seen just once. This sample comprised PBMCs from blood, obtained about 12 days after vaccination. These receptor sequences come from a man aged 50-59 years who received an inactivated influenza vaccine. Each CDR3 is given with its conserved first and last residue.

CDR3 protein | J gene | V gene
CASSFATSGGLGEQFF | TRBJ2-1 | TRBV5-5
CSARVASGLETQYF | TRBJ2-5 | TRBV20-1
CASSQSGSYEQYF | TRBJ2-7 | TRBV7-9
CASSQSLSFVNSPLHF | TRBJ1-6 | TRBV4-1
CASSLRTETNYGYTF | TRBJ1-2 | TRBV4-3
CASSLKEQGWPLHF | TRBJ1-6 | TRBV7-2
CASSRTRNVYNEQFF | TRBJ2-1 | TRBV12-3/TRBV12-4
CASSEGRINYGYTF | TRBJ1-2 | TRBV2
CSARALSTRYNEQFF | TRBJ2-1 | TRBV20-1
CASSIDYSGANVLTF | TRBJ2-6 | TRBV7-2
CASSPTISGRSTDTQYF | TRBJ2-3 | TRBV4-3
CASSQDRLGGYTF | TRBJ1-2 | TRBV3-1
CASSQGGGITDTQYF | TRBJ2-3 | TRBV3-1
CAIKSTGGDNYGYTF | TRBJ1-2 | TRBV10-3
CASMRGEQETQYF | TRBJ2-5 | TRBV6-1
CASSLVSVLETQYF | TRBJ2-5 | TRBV12-3/TRBV12-4
CASSFEVRGETQYF | TRBJ2-5 | TRBV5-1
CASSLDSPASSTDTQYF | TRBJ2-3 | TRBV7-2
CASSLAWGF | TRBJ2-3 | TRBV5-1
CASSPGTGDIQYF | TRBJ2-4 | TRBV18
CSAAGGRSYEQYF | TRBJ2-7 | TRBV20-1
CASSRRQDGHQPQHF | TRBJ1-5 | TRBV3-1
CASSYRVHEQYF | TRBJ2-7 | TRBV7-2
CASEVGGSYNEQFF | TRBJ2-1 | TRBV28
CASSPVQTGGTETQYF | TRBJ2-5 | TRBV7-9
CSALKTPLTSYEQYF | TRBJ2-7 | TRBV20-1
CSAIRASESAKNIQYF | TRBJ2-4 | TRBV20-1
CASSLYLAKQSYNEQFF | TRBJ2-1 | TRBV11-2
CASFRGGTPTGEQFF | TRBJ2-1 | TRBV28
CASSLWGGSSYNEQFF | TRBJ2-1 | TRBV5-6
CASSYDGTGVDEQFF | TRBJ2-1 | TRBV6-5
CSARIQGALLAPSEQYF | TRBJ2-7 | TRBV20-1
CSAAGSNTEAFF | TRBJ1-1 | TRBV29-1
CAISERYRDFLSTSGPRSYEQYF | TRBJ2-7 | TRBV10-3
CSVVEGGTSYEQYF | TRBJ2-7 | TRBV29-1
CASRGTSESYSSYNEQFF | TRBJ2-1 | TRBV2
CASSRWPAGDGTQYF | TRBJ2-3 | TRBV5-1
CASSPSAGEQYF | TRBJ2-7 | TRBV7-9
CAWGFPPYEQYF | TRBJ2-7 | TRBV30
CASDNTGDGTDTQYF | TRBJ2-3 | TRBV2
CATSDSGGAADTQYF | TRBJ2-3 | TRBV24-1
CASSGGGWGNQPQHF | TRBJ1-5 | TRBV12-3/TRBV12-4
CASSAHFGGGSSNEQFF | TRBJ2-1 | TRBV25-1
CASSRSKEETQYF | TRBJ2-5 | TRBV18
CASSFGTGGNEQFF | TRBJ2-1 | TRBV11-2
CSVWDRPTEAFF | TRBJ1-1 | TRBV20-1
CSVEQELQFF | TRBJ2-1 | TRBV29-1
CATSRDPSTGELFF | TRBJ2-2 | TRBV15
CSAREARDSSGNTIYF | TRBJ1-3 | TRBV20-1
CASSFGSEAFF | TRBJ1-1 | TRBV5-6
CSGGTPAGTDTQYF | TRBJ2-3 | TRBV29-1
CASSVDRSVEYF | TRBJ2-5 | TRBV7-2
CASRPPRWNQPQHF | TRBJ1-5 | TRBV14
CASSLSSGTNEQFF | TRBJ2-1 | TRBV7-9